Listed below are T cell receptor beta chains from one sample, sequenced in a study of blood T cell repertoires in COVID-19. Libraries were prepared by immunoSEQ multiplex PCR; TCRdb keeps only in-frame clonotypes and omits some of them. The sample lists some 380,000 clones; 70% to 90% were seen once. The specimen sequenced was PBMCs or T cells enriched from blood (not recorded which). These receptors came from a middle-aged woman with acute COVID-19. The CDR3 runs from the conserved cysteine through the conserved F or W. A D gene is named only where the DNA matches it firmly. Not all rows give a size; the values are once, few, many and, for expanded clones, a class.

D,V,J,size,CDR3,DNA
NA,TRBV6-5,TRBJ1-1,NA,CASSEVPNTEAFF,TGTGCCAGCAGCGAGGTCCCGAACACTGAAGCTTTCTTT
TRBD1,TRBV3-1/TRBV3-2,TRBJ1-4,NA,CASSQTGTGEEKLFF,TGTGCCAGCAGCCAAACCGGGACAGGGGAAGAAAAACTGTTTTTT
NA,TRBV19,TRBJ2-1,NA,CASSIAGTQSSYNEQFF,TGTGCCAGTAGTATAGCCGGGACACAGAGCTCCTACAATGAGCAGTTCTTC
TRBD1,TRBV19,TRBJ2-1,NA,CASSVGQNNEQFF,TGTGCCAGTAGTGTGGGACAGAACAATGAGCAGTTCTTC
TRBD2,TRBV5-4,TRBJ2-6,NA,CASSSFTRGGLGANVLTF,TGTGCCAGCAGCTCCTTTACGCGGGGGGGCCTTGGGGCCAACGTCCTGACTTTC
TRBD1,TRBV7-2,TRBJ1-1,NA,CASSRTGNTEAFF,TGTGCCAGCAGCCGGACAGGGAACACTGAAGCTTTCTTT
TRBD1,TRBV30,TRBJ2-2,NA,CAWSLDRDTGELFF,TGTGCCTGGAGCCTCGACAGGGACACCGGGGAGCTGTTTTTT
NA,TRBV19,TRBJ1-2,NA,CASRTGPYGYTF,TGTGCCAGTAGAACAGGACCCTATGGCTACACCTTC
NA,TRBV7-9,TRBJ1-1,NA,CASSFMLRSAEAFF,TGTGCCAGCAGCTTTATGTTACGTAGCGCTGAAGCTTTCTTT
NA,TRBV27,TRBJ2-7,NA,CASSFLGATYEQYF,TGTGCCAGCAGTTTCCTAGGGGCTACCTACGAGCAGTACTTC
NA,TRBV19,TRBJ1-5,NA,CASSRREANQPQHF,TGTGCCAGTAGTCGCAGGGAGGCCAATCAGCCCCAGCATTTT
NA,TRBV19,TRBJ2-7,NA,CASRTAGGSYEQYF,TGTGCCAGTAGGACCGCCGGCGGCTCCTACGAGCAGTACTTC
NA,TRBV3-1/TRBV3-2,TRBJ1-4,NA,CASSRNRTWTGRLF,TGTGCCAGCAGCCGGAACCGAACTTGGACGGGGAGGCTTTTT
NA,TRBV5-1,TRBJ2-6,NA,CASIKDRSSGANVLTF,TGCGCCAGCATAAAGGACAGAAGCTCTGGGGCCAACGTCCTGACTTTC
NA,TRBV10-3,TRBJ2-2,NA,CAISEARDSSGELFF,TGTGCCATCAGTGAGGCCCGAGACTCCAGTGGGGAGCTGTTTTTT
TRBD2,TRBV5-1,TRBJ2-1,NA,CASRPGTSVGNEQFF,TGCGCCAGCCGACCCGGGACTAGCGTCGGAAATGAGCAGTTCTTC
NA,TRBV6-2/TRBV6-3,TRBJ2-3,NA,CASSLGSPASADTQYF,TGTGCCAGCAGCCTAGGTAGCCCCGCCTCGGCAGATACGCAGTATTTT
NA,TRBV28,TRBJ1-3,NA,CASSFSVPGNTIYF,TGTGCCAGCAGTTTCTCAGTTCCTGGAAACACCATATATTTT
TRBD1,TRBV11-3,TRBJ2-3,NA,CASSWGQGTDTQYF,TGTGCCAGCAGCTGGGGACAGGGCACAGATACGCAGTATTTT
NA,TRBV6-1,TRBJ2-1,NA,CASSEAGDEQFF,TGTGCCAGCAGTGAAGCTGGAGATGAGCAGTTCTTC
TRBD1,TRBV12-3/TRBV12-4,TRBJ1-2,few,CASRRTGFGGYTF,TGTGCCAGCAGAAGGACAGGGTTCGGTGGCTACACCTTC
NA,TRBV18,TRBJ1-1,NA,CASSPRALSPNTEAFF,TGTGCCAGCTCACCGCGTGCTTTAAGTCCTAACACTGAAGCTTTCTTT
TRBD1,TRBV6-1,TRBJ1-2,NA,CASSEAVGRGLSGYTF,TGTGCCAGCAGTGAAGCGGTAGGCAGGGGGCTCTCTGGCTACACCTTC
TRBD1,TRBV19,TRBJ1-2,once,CASSIPDRGGYGYTF,TGTGCCAGTAGTATTCCGGACAGGGGAGGATATGGCTACACCTTC
NA,TRBV11-3,TRBJ1-1,NA,CASSSWRDTEAFF,TGTGCCAGCAGCTCCTGGCGGGACACTGAAGCTTTCTTT
NA,TRBV27,TRBJ2-3,NA,CASSSQGIYTDTQYF,TGTGCCAGCAGTTCCCAGGGAATCTACACAGATACGCAGTATTTT
TRBD1,TRBV5-1,TRBJ1-4,NA,CASSSQGAREKLFF,TGCGCCAGCAGCTCACAGGGGGCGAGGGAAAAACTGTTTTTT
TRBD1,TRBV6-2/TRBV6-3,TRBJ1-2,NA,CASSSTDRPGYGYTF,TGTGCCAGCAGTTCCACGGACAGGCCGGGCTATGGCTACACCTTC
TRBD2,TRBV11-2,TRBJ2-3,NA,CATREGGPVNTQYF,TGTGCCACCCGGGAGGGGGGGCCGGTAAATACGCAGTATTTT
NA,TRBV5-1,TRBJ2-7,NA,CASSLQGRENEQYF,TGCGCCAGCAGCTTGCAGGGAAGAGAAAACGAGCAGTACTTC
NA,TRBV4-1,TRBJ2-5,once,CASSPGRGRGEQETQYF,TGCGCCAGCAGCCCCGGGAGGGGGCGAGGGGAACAAGAGACCCAGTACTTC
TRBD1,TRBV6-5,TRBJ2-5,NA,CASSYYGTEETQYF,TGTGCCAGCAGTTACTACGGGACAGAAGAGACCCAGTACTTC